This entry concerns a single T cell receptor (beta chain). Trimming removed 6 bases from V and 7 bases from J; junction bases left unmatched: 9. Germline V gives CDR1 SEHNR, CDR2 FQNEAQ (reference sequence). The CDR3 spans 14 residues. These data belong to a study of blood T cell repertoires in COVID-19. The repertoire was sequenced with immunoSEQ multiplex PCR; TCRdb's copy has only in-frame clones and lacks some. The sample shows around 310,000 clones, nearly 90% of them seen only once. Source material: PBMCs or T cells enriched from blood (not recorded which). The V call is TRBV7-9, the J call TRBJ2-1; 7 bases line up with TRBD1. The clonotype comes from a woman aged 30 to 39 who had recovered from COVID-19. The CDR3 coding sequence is TGTGCCAGCAGAACCGGGACAGAAGTAAATGAGCAGTTCTTC. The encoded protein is CASRTGTEVNEQFF.